Listed below are T cell receptor beta chains from one sample, sequenced in a study of early T cells in non-severe SARS-CoV-2 infection. In TCRdb, the 5' RACE reads were re-called with MiXCR into one record per CDR3 protein. This table has some 110,000 distinct CDR3 sequences, about 15% appearing once. The material sequenced was whole blood. These receptors all come from an adult who was a healthcare worker with PCR-confirmed SARS-CoV-2 infection or an uninfected control (not recorded which). The CDR3 runs from the conserved cysteine through the conserved F or W. The order of the fields is V gene, D gene, J gene, clone size, CDR3 protein, CDR3 DNA. The D gene is left open where the match is weak. Where a row states a size, it is once, few, many or the class of an expanded clone; other rows omit it.

>TRBV5-1|-|TRBJ2-3|-
CASSRRGRRDTQYF
TGCGCCAGCAGTCGTAGGGGACGCAGAGATACGCAGTATTTT
>TRBV9|TRBD1|TRBJ1-1|few
CASSLSLDREAFF
TGTGCCAGCAGCCTCTCCCTGGACAGGGAAGCTTTCTTT
>TRBV12-3/TRBV12-4|TRBD1|TRBJ1-1|few
CASSGTAGSTEAFF
TGTGCCAGCAGTGGGACAGCGGGTAGCACTGAAGCTTTCTTT
>TRBV20-1|TRBD2|TRBJ2-2|-
CSATPGGNTGELFF
TGCAGTGCTACCCCGGGGGGGAACACCGGGGAGCTGTTTTTT
>TRBV6-6|-|TRBJ1-1|-
CASSGSTEAFF
TGTGCCAGCAGTGGAAGCACTGAAGCTTTCTTT
>TRBV5-1|TRBD1|TRBJ2-1|-
CASSLGHLGTGGMFEQFF
TGCGCCAGCAGCTTGGGGCACCTCGGGACAGGGGGCATGTTTGAGCAGTTCTTC
>TRBV7-9|-|TRBJ1-5|-
CASSLRSQPQHF
TGTGCCAGCAGCTTACGGAGTCAGCCCCAGCATTTT
>TRBV20-1|TRBD1|TRBJ1-1|few
CSAVDRGTEAFF
TGCAGTGCTGTAGACAGGGGAACTGAAGCTTTCTTT
>TRBV10-3|-|TRBJ2-6|many
CAISDPPGNVLTF
TGTGCCATCAGTGATCCACCCGGCAACGTCCTGACTTTC
>TRBV4-1|-|TRBJ2-3|-
CASTSPLEKTQYF
TGCGCCAGCACAAGCCCGTTAGAAAAAACGCAGTATTTT